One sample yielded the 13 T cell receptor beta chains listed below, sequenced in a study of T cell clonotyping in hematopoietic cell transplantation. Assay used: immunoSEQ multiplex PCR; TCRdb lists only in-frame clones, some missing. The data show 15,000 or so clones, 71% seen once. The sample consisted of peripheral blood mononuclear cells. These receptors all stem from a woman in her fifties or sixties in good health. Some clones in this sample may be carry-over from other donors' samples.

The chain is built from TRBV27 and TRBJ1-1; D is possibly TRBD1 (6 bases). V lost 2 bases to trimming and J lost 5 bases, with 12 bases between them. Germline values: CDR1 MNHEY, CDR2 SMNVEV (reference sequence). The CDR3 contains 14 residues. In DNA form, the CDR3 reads TGTGCCAGCAGTTTAATCGGGGGGCAGACTGAAGCTTTCTTT. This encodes CASSLIGGQTEAFF.

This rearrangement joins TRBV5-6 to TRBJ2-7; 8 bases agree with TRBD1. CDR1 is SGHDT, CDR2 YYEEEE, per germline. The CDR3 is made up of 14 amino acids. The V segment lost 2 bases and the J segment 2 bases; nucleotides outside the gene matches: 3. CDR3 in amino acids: CASSLQGEPYEQYF. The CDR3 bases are TGTGCCAGCAGCTTACAGGGGGAACCCTACGAGCAGTACTTC.

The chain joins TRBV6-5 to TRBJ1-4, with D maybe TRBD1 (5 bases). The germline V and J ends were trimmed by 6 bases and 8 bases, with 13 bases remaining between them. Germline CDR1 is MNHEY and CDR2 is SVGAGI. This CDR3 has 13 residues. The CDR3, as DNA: TGTGCCAGCAGACCGGGGGTTTGGGAAAAACTGTTTTTT. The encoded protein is CASRPGVWEKLFF.

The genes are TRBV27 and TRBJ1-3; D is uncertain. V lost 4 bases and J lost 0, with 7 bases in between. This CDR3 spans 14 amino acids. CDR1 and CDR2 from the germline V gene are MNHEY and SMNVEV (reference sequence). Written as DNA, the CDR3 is TGTGCCAGCAGTTCCCGGGGCTCTGGAAACACCATATATTTT. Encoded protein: CASSSRGSGNTIYF.

This CDR3 is CASSRALGAGGNYEQYF. The DNA for the CDR3 is TGTGCCAGCAGCCGAGCCCTCGGGGCGGGGGGTAACTACGAGCAGTACTTC. V and J are TRBV14 and TRBJ2-7, with 8 bases matching TRBD2. The V and J ends lost 4 bases and 3 bases, in that order; junction bases with no gene match: 14. The CDR3 is 17 amino acids. The germline gives CDR1 SGHDN, CDR2 FVKESK.

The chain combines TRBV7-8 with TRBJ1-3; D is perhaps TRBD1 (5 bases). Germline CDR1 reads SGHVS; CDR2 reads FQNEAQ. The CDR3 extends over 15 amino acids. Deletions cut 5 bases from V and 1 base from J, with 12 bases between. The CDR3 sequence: CASSLYGGSGNTIYF. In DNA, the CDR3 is TGTGCCAGCAGCCTATATGGGGGATCTGGAAACACCATATATTTT.

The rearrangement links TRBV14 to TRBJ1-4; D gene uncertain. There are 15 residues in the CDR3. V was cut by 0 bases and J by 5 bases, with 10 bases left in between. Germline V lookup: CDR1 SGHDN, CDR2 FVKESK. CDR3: CASSQEKARNEKLFF. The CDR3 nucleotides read TGTGCCAGCAGCCAAGAAAAGGCACGGAATGAAAAACTGTTTTTT.

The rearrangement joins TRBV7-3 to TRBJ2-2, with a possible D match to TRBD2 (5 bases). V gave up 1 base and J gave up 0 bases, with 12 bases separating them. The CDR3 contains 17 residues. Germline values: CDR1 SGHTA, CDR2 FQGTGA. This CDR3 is CASSLRSVGANTGELFF. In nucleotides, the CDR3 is TGTGCCAGCAGCTTAAGGTCGGTGGGAGCGAACACCGGGGAGCTGTTTTTT.

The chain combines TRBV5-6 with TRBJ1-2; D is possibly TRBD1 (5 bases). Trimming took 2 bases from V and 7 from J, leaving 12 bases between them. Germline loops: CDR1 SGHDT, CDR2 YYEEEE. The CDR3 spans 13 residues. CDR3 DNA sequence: TGTGCCAGCAGCTTACAGGTCTCCCTTGGCTACACCTTC. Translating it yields CASSLQVSLGYTF.

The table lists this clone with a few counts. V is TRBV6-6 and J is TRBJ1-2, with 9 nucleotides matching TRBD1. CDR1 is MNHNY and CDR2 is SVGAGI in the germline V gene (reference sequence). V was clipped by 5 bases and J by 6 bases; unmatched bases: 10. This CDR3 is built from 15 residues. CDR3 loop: CASSAQGAILNGYTF. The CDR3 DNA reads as TGTGCCAGCAGTGCACAGGGGGCGATTTTAAATGGCTACACCTTC.

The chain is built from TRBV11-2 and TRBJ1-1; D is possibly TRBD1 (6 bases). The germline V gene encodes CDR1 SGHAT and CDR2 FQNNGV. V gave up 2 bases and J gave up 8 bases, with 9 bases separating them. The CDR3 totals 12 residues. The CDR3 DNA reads TGTGCCAGCAGCTTACAGGGGCGAGAAGCTTTCTTT. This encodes CASSLQGREAFF.

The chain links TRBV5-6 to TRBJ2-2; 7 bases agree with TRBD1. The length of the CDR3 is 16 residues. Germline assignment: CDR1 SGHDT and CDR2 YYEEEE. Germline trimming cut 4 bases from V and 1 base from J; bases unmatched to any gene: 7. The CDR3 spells CASSPLQGRNTGELFF. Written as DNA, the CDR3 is TGTGCCAGCAGCCCCCTACAGGGGAGGAACACCGGGGAGCTGTTTTTT. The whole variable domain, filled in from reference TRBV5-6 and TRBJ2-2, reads DAGVTQSPTHLIKTRGQQVTLRCSPKSGHDTVSWYQQALGQGPQFIFQYYEEEERQRGNFPDRFSGHQFPNYSSELNVNALLLGDSALYLCASSPLQGRNTGELFFGEGSRLTVL.

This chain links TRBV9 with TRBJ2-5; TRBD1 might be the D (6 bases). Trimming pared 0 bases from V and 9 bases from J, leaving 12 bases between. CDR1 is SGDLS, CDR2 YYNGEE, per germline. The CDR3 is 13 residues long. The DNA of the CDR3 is TGTGCCAGCAGCGTAGAGGGGGTGGGGGCCCAGTACTTC. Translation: CASSVEGVGAQYF.